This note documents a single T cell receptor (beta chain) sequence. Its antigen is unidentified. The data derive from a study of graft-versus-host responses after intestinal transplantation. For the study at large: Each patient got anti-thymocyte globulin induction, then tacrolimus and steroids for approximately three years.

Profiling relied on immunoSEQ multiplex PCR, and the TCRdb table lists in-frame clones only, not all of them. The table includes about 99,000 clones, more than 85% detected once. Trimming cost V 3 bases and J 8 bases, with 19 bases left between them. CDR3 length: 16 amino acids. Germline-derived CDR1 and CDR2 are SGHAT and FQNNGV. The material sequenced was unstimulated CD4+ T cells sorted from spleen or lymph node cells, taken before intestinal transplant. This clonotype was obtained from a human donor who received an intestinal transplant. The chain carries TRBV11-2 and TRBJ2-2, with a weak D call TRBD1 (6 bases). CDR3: CASSFGGRGMVGELFF. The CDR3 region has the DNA TGTGCCAGCAGCTTTGGAGGAAGGGGGATGGTGGGGGAGCTGTTTTTT.